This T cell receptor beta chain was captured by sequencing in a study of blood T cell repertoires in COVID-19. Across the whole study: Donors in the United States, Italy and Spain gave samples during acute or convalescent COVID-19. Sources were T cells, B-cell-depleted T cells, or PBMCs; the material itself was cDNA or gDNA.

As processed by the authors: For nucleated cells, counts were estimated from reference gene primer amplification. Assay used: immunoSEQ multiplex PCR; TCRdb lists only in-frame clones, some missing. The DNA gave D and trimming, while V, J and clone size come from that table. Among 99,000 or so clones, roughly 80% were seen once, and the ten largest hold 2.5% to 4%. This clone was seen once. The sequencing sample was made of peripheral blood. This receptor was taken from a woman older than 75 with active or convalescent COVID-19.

DNA for the CDR3: TGTGCCAGCAGTTCTAGGACAGTAGTTAGGGCTTTCTTT. Protein product: CASSSRTVVRAFF. The chain employs TRBV6-5 and TRBJ1-1; possible D gene TRBD1, 6 bases. Germline loops: CDR1 MNHEY, CDR2 SVGAGI. The CDR3 has 13 residues. Trimming shortened V by 4 bases and J by 11 bases, and 17 bases separated the two germline ends.